Given below is one T cell receptor (beta chain) in context. Germline V lookup: CDR1 SGHTA, CDR2 FQGNSA. The CDR3 contains 13 residues. V lost 0 bases and J 3 bases, leaving 6 bases between the germline ends. This entry belongs to a study of T cells in narcolepsy. Study context: Patients with NT1 or NT2 and healthy control donors were enrolled.

Sequencing was performed with immunoSEQ multiplex PCR; in TCRdb, only in-frame clones are kept and a portion is missing. The table has about 31,000 clones, over 75% seen once. The receptor was derived from a human donor with narcolepsy. The chain carries TRBV7-2 and TRBJ2-7, with D unresolved. Sequenced input: CD45RA- memory CD4+ T cells from PBMCs. CDR3 in DNA: TGTGCCAGCAGCTTAGCGTACAGCTACGAGCAGTACTTC. Its protein product is CASSLAYSYEQYF.